This T cell receptor (beta chain) was found in a study of blood T cell repertoires in COVID-19. Cohort placement rested on clinical history that participants reported themselves. Recovered status applied to Cohort 3 donors who had two consecutive negative PCRs. It also applied to those with clearance or with symptom resolution. The table came from immunoSEQ multiplex PCR; TCRdb's copy has only in-frame clones and leaves some out. Of 250,000 or so clones detected, roughly 80% appear once; the ten largest clones hold about 3.4%. Germline CDR1 MNHEY, CDR2 SMNVEV (reference sequence). The CDR3 runs to 18 residues. With V trimmed by 1 base and J by 0 bases, 12 bases remained unmatched.

This clonotype originated in a man aged 50 to 59 who had recovered from COVID-19. The chain combines TRBV27 with TRBJ2-7; 7 positions agree with TRBD2. Sequenced input: PBMCs or T cells enriched from blood (not recorded which). This CDR3 reads CASSLYSPFAGDSYEQYF. The CDR3 bases are TGTGCCAGCAGTTTATATTCCCCATTTGCGGGGGACTCCTACGAGCAGTACTTC.